Shown below are 7 T cell receptor beta chains from a single sample sequenced in a study of blood T cell repertoires in COVID-19. Method: immunoSEQ multiplex PCR; TCRdb's copy keeps in-frame clones and lacks some. The sample holds approximately 46,000 clones; around four fifths are singletons and the top ten take around 12%. The sequenced sample consisted of peripheral blood. Every receptor here comes from a human donor in a cohort sampled during active COVID-19.

The chain has TRBV6-5 and TRBJ2-7; D is possibly TRBD1 (6 bases). Trimming left V 5 bases short and J 2 bases short, with 13 bases between. Germline-derived CDR1 and CDR2 are MNHEY and SVGAGI. The CDR3 totals 14 residues. The CDR3 loop is CASSIDRRPYEQYF. For the CDR3, the DNA is TGTGCCAGCAGTATTGACAGGAGACCCTACGAGCAGTACTTC.

This chain links TRBV5-6 with TRBJ1-2, with 7 bases fitting TRBD1. The CDR3 is 13 amino acids. V was pared by 4 bases and J by 8 bases, with 8 bases of the junction left unmatched. CDR1 is SGHDT and CDR2 is YYEEEE in the germline V gene. The CDR3 loop reads CASSHDRARGYTF. In DNA form, the CDR3 reads TGTGCCAGCAGCCACGACAGGGCCCGCGGCTACACCTTC. The variable domain in full, with the rest retrieved from reference TRBV5-6 and TRBJ1-2, is DAGVTQSPTHLIKTRGQQVTLRCSPKSGHDTVSWYQQALGQGPQFIFQYYEEEERQRGNFPDRFSGHQFPNYSSELNVNALLLGDSALYLCASSHDRARGYTFGSGTRLTVV.

This clone was seen more than once but under ten times. This rearrangement joins TRBV28 to TRBJ2-3; D may be TRBD2 (6 bases). The CDR3 loop spans 16 amino acids. V lost 4 bases and J 2 bases, leaving 16 bases between the germline ends. Looked up from germline, CDR1 is MDHEN and CDR2 is SYDVKM. CDR3 region: CASSSSQDYLTDTQYF. CDR3 bases: TGTGCCAGCAGTTCCTCTCAGGACTACCTCACAGATACGCAGTATTTT.

The chain employs TRBV6-2 or TRBV6-3 and TRBJ2-7; 9 bases are shared with TRBD2. Germline V gene lookup returns CDR1 MNHEY and CDR2 SVGEGT. This CDR3 is built from 15 residues. J was trimmed by 4 bases and V by 4 bases; bases with no gene match: 8. The CDR3 DNA reads as TGTGCCAGCAGTTCGCCCAGGCGGGGGGGATACGAGCAGTACTTC. Encoded protein: CASSSPRRGGYEQYF.

The chain has TRBV2 and TRBJ1-6; D is perhaps TRBD1 (5 bases). The CDR3 runs 14 residues. The ends were cut back, 8 bases at V and 6 bases at J, with 14 bases in the middle. Germline CDR1 and CDR2: SNHLY and FYNNEI. CDR3 residues: CASGGRDPNSPLHF. The CDR3 DNA reads as TGTGCCAGCGGGGGGAGGGATCCTAATTCACCCCTCCACTTT.

This clone has only one observation. V and J are TRBV11-3 and TRBJ2-7; no reliable D call. The CDR3 consists of 12 residues. Looked up from germline, CDR1 is SGHNT and CDR2 is YENEEA. The V end lost 5 bases, the J end lost 3 bases, and 8 bases lay between the germline ends. The CDR3 sequence: CASSGDLYEQYF. CDR3 DNA: TGTGCCAGCAGCGGAGACCTCTACGAGCAGTACTTC.

The chain combines TRBV13 with TRBJ2-7; D is possibly TRBD2 (6 bases). The length of the CDR3 is 15 residues. CDR1 PRHDT and CDR2 FYEKMQ come from the germline V gene (reference sequence). Trimming stripped 2 bases from V and 5 bases from J, with 16 bases between. DNA of the CDR3: TGTGCCAGCAGCTTATTGGCGGGGATCTTTCACGAGCAGTACTTC. Translating it yields CASSLLAGIFHEQYF.